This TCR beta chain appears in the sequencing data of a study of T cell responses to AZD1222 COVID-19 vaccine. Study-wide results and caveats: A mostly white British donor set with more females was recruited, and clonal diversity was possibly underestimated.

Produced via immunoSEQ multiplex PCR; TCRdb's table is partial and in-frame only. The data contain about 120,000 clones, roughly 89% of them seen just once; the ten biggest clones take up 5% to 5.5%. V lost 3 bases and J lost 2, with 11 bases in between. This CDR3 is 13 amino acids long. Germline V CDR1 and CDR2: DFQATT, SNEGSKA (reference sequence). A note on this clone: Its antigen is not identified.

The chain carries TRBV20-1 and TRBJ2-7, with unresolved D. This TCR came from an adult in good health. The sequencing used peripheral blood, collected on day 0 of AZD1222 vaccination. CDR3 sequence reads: CSASVALPYEQYF. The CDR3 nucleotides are TGCAGTGCTAGTGTAGCTCTTCCCTACGAGCAGTACTTC.